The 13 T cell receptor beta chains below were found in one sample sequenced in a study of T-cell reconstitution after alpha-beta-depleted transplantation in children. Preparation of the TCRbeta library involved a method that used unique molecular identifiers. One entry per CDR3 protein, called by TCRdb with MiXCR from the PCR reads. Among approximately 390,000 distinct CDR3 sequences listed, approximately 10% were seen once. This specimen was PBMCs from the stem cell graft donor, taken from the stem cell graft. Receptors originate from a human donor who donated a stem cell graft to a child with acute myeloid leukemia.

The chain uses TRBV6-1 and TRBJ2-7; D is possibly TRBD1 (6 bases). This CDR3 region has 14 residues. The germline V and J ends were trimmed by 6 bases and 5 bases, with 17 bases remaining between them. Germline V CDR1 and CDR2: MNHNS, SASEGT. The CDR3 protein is CASSLIWGHDEQYV. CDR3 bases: TGTGCCAGCAGCTTGATATGGGGGCATGACGAGCAGTACGTC.

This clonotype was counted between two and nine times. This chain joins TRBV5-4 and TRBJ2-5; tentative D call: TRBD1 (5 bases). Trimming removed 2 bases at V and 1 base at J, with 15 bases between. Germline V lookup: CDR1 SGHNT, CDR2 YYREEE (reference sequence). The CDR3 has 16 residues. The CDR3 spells CASSLRTLTPQETQYF. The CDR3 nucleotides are TGTGCCAGCAGCTTAAGGACACTTACTCCCCAAGAGACCCAGTACTTC.

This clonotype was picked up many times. The CDR3: CASSLSGSETQYF. In DNA form, the CDR3 reads TGTGCCAGCAGTTTATCGGGGTCAGAGACCCAGTACTTC. V is TRBV25-1 and J is TRBJ2-5, with a possible D match to TRBD2 (5 bases). Germline V gene lookup returns CDR1 MGHDK and CDR2 SYGVNS. V dropped 5 bases and J dropped 4 bases, with 11 bases sitting between them. This CDR3 has 13 residues.

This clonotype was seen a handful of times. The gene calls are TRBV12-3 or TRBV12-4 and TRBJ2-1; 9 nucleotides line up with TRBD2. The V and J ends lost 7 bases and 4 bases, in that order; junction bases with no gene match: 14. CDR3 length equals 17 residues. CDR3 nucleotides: TGTGCCAGCACCCAGTGGCGGGGGGGCGTTGGATACAATGAGCAGTTCTTC. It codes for CASTQWRGGVGYNEQFF.

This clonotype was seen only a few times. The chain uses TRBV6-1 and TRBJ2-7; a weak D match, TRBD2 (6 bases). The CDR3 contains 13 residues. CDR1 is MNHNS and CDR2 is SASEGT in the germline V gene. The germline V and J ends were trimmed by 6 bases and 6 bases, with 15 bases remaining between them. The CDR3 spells CASSPSRRGEQYV. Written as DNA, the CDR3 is TGTGCCAGCAGCCCCAGCAGGCGGGGCGAGCAGTACGTC.

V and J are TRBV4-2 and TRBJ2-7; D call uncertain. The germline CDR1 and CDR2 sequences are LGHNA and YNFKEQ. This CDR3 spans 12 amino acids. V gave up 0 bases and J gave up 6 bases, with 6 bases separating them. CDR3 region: CASSQDSTEQYF. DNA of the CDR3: TGTGCCAGCAGCCAAGATTCGACCGAGCAGTACTTC.

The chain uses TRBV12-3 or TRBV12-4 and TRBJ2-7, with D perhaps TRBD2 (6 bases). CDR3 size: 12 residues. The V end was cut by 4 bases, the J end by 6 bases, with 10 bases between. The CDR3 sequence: CASSYVGGEQYF. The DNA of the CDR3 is TGTGCCAGCAGTTACGTGGGAGGCGAGCAGTACTTC.

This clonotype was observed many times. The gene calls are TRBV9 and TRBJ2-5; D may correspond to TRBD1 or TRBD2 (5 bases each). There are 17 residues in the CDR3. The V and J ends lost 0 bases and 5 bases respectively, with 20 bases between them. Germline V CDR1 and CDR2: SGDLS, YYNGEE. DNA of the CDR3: TGTGCCAGCAGCGTAGGAGGCGGGTTACCCCCAGGGGAGACCCAGTACTTC. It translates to CASSVGGGLPPGETQYF.

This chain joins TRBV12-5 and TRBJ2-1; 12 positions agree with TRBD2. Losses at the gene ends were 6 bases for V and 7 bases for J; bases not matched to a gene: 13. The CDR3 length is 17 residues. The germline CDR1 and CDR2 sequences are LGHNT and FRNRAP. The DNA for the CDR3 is TGTGCTAGTGGCTATCCTCCGCGACTAGCGGGAGTTAATGAGCAGTTCTTC. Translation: CASGYPPRLAGVNEQFF. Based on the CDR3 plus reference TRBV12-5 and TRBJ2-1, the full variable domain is DARVTQTPRHKVTEMGQEVTMRCQPILGHNTVFWYRQTMMQGLELLAYFRNRAPLDDSGMPKDRFSAEMPDATLATLKIQPSEPRDSAVYFCASGYPPRLAGVNEQFFGPGTRLTVL.

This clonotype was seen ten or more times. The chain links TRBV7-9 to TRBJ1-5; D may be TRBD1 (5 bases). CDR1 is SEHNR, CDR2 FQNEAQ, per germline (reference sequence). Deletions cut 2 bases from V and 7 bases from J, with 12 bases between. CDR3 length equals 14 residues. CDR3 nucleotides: TGTGCCAGCAGCTTAAAGGCAGGGTTGCAGCCCCAGCATTTT. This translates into CASSLKAGLQPQHF.

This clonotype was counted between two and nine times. The CDR3 here is CASSFFGGAGYTF. In DNA form, the CDR3 reads TGTGCCAGCAGTTTTTTTGGGGGGGCTGGCTACACCTTC. The rearrangement uses TRBV27 and TRBJ1-2; TRBD1 is a possible D gene (6 bases). This CDR3 has 13 residues. The germline V gene has CDR1 MNHEY and CDR2 SMNVEV (reference sequence). The V end was cut by 3 bases, the J end by 7 bases, with 12 bases between.

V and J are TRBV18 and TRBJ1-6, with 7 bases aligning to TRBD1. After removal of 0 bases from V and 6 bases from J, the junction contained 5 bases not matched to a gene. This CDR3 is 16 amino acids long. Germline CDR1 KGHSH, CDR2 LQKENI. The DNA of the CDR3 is TGTGCCAGCTCACCACCGGGGACAGCCGGTAATTCACCCCTCCACTTT. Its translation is CASSPPGTAGNSPLHF.

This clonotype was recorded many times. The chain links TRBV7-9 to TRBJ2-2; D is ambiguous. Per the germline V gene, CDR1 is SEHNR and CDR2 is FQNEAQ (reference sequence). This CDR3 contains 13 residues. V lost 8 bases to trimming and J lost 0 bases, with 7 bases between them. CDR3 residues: CASVGSNTGELFF. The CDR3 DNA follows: TGTGCCAGCGTGGGCTCGAACACCGGGGAGCTGTTTTTT.